The 11 T cell receptor beta chains below were found in one sample sequenced in a study of blood T cell repertoires in COVID-19. The data were produced by immunoSEQ multiplex PCR, yet TCRdb's version contains in-frame clones alone and is incomplete. The table shows 120,000 to 150,000 clones, with 84% occurring only once. Sequencing used PBMCs or T cells enriched from blood (not recorded which). The receptor set was obtained from a man in his forties or fifties in a cohort exposed to, infected with or recovered from COVID-19 (not recorded which).

This sequence joins TRBV7-2 and TRBJ1-2; 7 nucleotides align to TRBD1. V lost 6 bases, J lost 6 bases, and 10 bases stayed unmatched. The CDR3 runs 14 residues. Germline assignment: CDR1 SGHTA and CDR2 FQGNSA. In DNA, the CDR3 is TGTGCCAGCAGGCCGGGACAGAATCACAATGGCTACACCTTC. Amino acid sequence: CASRPGQNHNGYTF.

The J gene is TRBJ2-3, the V gene TRBV9, with 10 bases aligning to TRBD1. CDR1 is SGDLS, CDR2 YYNGEE, per germline. Losses at the gene ends were 4 bases for V and 4 bases for J; bases not matched to a gene: 6. The CDR3 runs 15 residues. The CDR3 nucleotides read TGTGCCAGCAGCCTGGGACAGGGGAGGGCAGATACGCAGTATTTT. Translating gives CASSLGQGRADTQYF.

This clone occurred a few times. CDR3 residues: CASSTVAGVFRSTDTQYF. Written as DNA, the CDR3 is TGTGCCAGCAGCACCGTAGCGGGAGTTTTTCGTAGCACAGATACGCAGTATTTT. The chain joins TRBV7-2 to TRBJ2-3; 9 bases match TRBD2. V lost 5 bases, J lost 0 bases, and 12 bases stayed unmatched. This CDR3 is 18 amino acids long. Germline CDR1 and CDR2: SGHTA and FQGNSA.

The V gene is TRBV3-1 (or the pseudogene TRBV3-2), the J gene TRBJ2-7; TRBD2 matches at 9 bases. The junction had 6 bases not matched to a gene; V was cut back by 8 bases and J by 4 bases. Germline assignment: CDR1 LGHDT and CDR2 YNNKEL (reference sequence). CDR3 length: 13 residues. The CDR3 DNA reads as TGTGCCAGCCAGACTAGCGGAGTGTACGAGCAGTACTTC. The encoded protein is CASQTSGVYEQYF.

The rearrangement joins TRBV7-9 to TRBJ1-1, with unresolved D. Germline lookup yields CDR1 SEHNR and CDR2 FQNEAQ (reference sequence). The CDR3 extends over 13 amino acids. The V end lost 5 bases, the J end lost 3 bases, and 10 bases lay between the germline ends. CDR3: CASSPRADTEAFF. Here the CDR3 DNA reads TGTGCCAGCAGCCCCCGTGCGGACACTGAAGCTTTCTTT.

The sample holds one count of this clone. CDR3 coding DNA: TGTGCCAGCAGCTTCCCCTCCGAGCCCTACGAGCAGTACTTC. This translates into CASSFPSEPYEQYF. The chain uses TRBV5-4 and TRBJ2-7; no clear D gene. The CDR3 has 14 amino acids. V shed 2 bases and J shed 2 bases, with 11 bases lying between them. The germline V gene encodes CDR1 SGHNT and CDR2 YYREEE (reference sequence).

This chain connects TRBV9 to TRBJ2-3; the D gene is possibly TRBD1 (6 bases). Trimming left V 4 bases short and J 2 bases short, with 14 bases between. Germline lookup yields CDR1 SGDLS and CDR2 YYNGEE. The CDR3 sequence is 15 residues long. DNA of the CDR3: TGTGCCAGCAGCACCGGACAGACCGTCACAGATACGCAGTATTTT. Amino acid sequence: CASSTGQTVTDTQYF.

The V call is TRBV5-1, the J call TRBJ1-1, with TRBD1 identical over 7 bases. The J segment lost 7 bases and the V segment lost 5 bases, leaving 8 bases of the junction unmatched. This CDR3 is built from 13 residues. Looked up from germline, CDR1 is SGHRS and CDR2 is YFSETQ. The CDR3 DNA reads TGCGCCAGCAGAGCAGGGGGTGCCAATGAAGCTTTCTTT. Its translation: CASRAGGANEAFF.

The V and J genes are TRBV10-3 and TRBJ2-7; a weak D match, TRBD2 (5 bases). With 0 bases removed from V and 5 bases from J, the gap between germline ends came to 11 bases. The CDR3 sequence is 14 residues long. The germline CDR1 and CDR2 sequences are ENHRY and SYGVKD. CDR3: CAISESRTANEQYF. CDR3 DNA: TGTGCCATCAGTGAGTCTAGGACTGCCAACGAGCAGTACTTC.

J is TRBJ2-5 and V is TRBV10-3; tentatively, D is TRBD2 (5 bases). The CDR3 extends over 12 amino acids. V lost 6 bases, J lost 4 bases, and 9 bases lay in between. The germline gives CDR1 ENHRY, CDR2 SYGVKD. Here the CDR3 DNA reads TGTGCCATCAGCCTAGCCGGAGAGACCCAGTACTTC. Its translation is CAISLAGETQYF.

The chain uses TRBV6-5 and TRBJ2-7; TRBD1 might be the D (6 bases). The CDR3 is 12 amino acids. The V end was cut by 5 bases, the J end by 10 bases, with 15 bases between. CDR1 MNHEY and CDR2 SVGAGI come from the germline V gene. The DNA for the CDR3 is TGTGCCAGCAGTACCCAGGGGTACGGACAGTACTTC. Translated: CASSTQGYGQYF.